This T cell receptor beta chain comes out of a study of OX40 agonist ivuxolimab in advanced cancers. Study observations and caveats: Relatively little clonal expansion, among the lowest observed, appeared in partial responders at 0.1-3.0 mg/kg.

Per the germline V gene, CDR1 is SGHTA and CDR2 is FQGNSA. The V gene end was trimmed by 9 bases and the J gene end by 0 bases; junction bases not matched to a gene: 4. This CDR3 has 13 residues. Only in-frame clones appear in the TCRdb table, and some are missing; sequencing was by immunoSEQ multiplex PCR. This repertoire shows roughly 50,000 clones, around 87% found once; its top ten account for about 0.41%. Concerning this clone itself: Its antigen is unknown.

This sequence originates from an adult with an advanced solid tumor such as melanoma, head and neck, liver or kidney cancer. The chain joins TRBV7-2 to TRBJ2-5, with 7 nucleotides matching TRBD2. Sequenced material: CD4+ or CD8+ T cells sorted from blood, taken in a trial of the OX40 agonist ivuxolimab. CDR3 bases: TGTGCCAGTCGGGGGGTAAACCAAGAGACCCAGTACTTC. Translating it yields CASRGVNQETQYF.